The source of this T cell receptor beta chain is a study of OX40 agonist ivuxolimab in advanced cancers. Whole-study context: Ivuxolimab, which patients received intravenously every 2 weeks, was dosed at 0.01 to 10 mg/kg.

Patients were excluded for autoimmune disease history or systemic immunosuppression. Some clones are missing from TCRdb's copy, which holds only in-frame ones; the method was immunoSEQ multiplex PCR. This sample has tens of thousands of clones, with over 75% found just once. Whole-study results and caveats: Relative to CD4+ cells, CD8+ T cells on average had more expanded clones.

Details on this clone: Antigen: not known.

The CDR3 consists of 13 residues. Trimming shortened V by 2 bases and J by 7 bases, and 9 bases separated the two germline ends. CDR1 is GTSNPN and CDR2 is SVGIG in the germline V gene (reference sequence). The TCR comes from an adult with an advanced solid tumor such as melanoma, head and neck, liver or kidney cancer. The chain combines TRBV30 with TRBJ1-6; perhaps TRBD1 as D (5 bases). The sequencing here drew on CD4+ or CD8+ T cells sorted from blood, taken in a trial of the OX40 agonist ivuxolimab. CDR3 sequence (DNA): TGTGCCTGGAGTAGCAGGGAAAATTCACCCCTCCACTTT. This codes for CAWSSRENSPLHF.